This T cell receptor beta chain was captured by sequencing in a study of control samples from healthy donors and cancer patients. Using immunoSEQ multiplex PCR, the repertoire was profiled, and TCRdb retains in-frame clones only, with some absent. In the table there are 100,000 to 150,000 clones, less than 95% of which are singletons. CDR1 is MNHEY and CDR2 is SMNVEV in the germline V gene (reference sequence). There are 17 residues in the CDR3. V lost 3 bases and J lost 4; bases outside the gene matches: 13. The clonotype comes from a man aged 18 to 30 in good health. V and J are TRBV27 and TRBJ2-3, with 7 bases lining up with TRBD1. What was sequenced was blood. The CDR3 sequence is CASSLGSDRLPSDTQYF. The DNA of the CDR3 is TGTGCCAGCAGTTTGGGCTCGGACAGGCTACCTTCAGATACGCAGTATTTT.